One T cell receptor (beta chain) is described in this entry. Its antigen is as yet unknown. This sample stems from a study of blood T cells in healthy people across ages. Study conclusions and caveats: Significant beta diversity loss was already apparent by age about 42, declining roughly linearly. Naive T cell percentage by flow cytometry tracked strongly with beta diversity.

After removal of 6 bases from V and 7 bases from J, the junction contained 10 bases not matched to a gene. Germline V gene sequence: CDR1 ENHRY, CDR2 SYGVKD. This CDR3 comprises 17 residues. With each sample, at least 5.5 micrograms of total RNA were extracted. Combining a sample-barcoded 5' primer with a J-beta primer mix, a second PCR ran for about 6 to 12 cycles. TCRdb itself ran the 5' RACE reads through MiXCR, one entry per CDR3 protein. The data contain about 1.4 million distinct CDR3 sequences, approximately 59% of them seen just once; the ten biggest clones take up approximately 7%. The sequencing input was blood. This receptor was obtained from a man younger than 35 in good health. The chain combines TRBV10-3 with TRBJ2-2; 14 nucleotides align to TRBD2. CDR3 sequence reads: CAISVPGTSGSSGELFF. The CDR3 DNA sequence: TGTGCCATCAGCGTCCCCGGGACTAGCGGGAGCAGCGGGGAGCTGTTTTTT.